The 21 T cell receptor beta chains below come from one sample, sequenced in a study of OX40 agonist ivuxolimab in advanced cancers. Only in-frame clones appear in the TCRdb table, and some are missing; sequencing was by immunoSEQ multiplex PCR. Of 40,000 to 45,000 clones listed, approximately 84% were seen once; the top ten hold 0.38%. Sequences were derived from CD4+ or CD8+ T cells sorted from blood, sampled in a trial of the OX40 agonist ivuxolimab. These receptors were collected from an adult with an advanced solid tumor such as melanoma, head and neck, liver or kidney cancer.

This clone was picked up one time. CDR3 bases: TGTGCCAGCAGCCGGACTAGCGGGAGGGCCGGTACGCAGTATTTT. Protein: CASSRTSGRAGTQYF. The chain uses TRBV11-2 and TRBJ2-3; 15 bases agree with TRBD2. Germline V CDR1 and CDR2: SGHAT, FQNNGV. CDR3 size: 15 residues. J gave up 8 bases and V 5 bases, and 5 bases lay outside the gene matches.

The V gene is TRBV5-1, the J gene TRBJ1-5, with D unresolved. V lost 0 bases to trimming and J lost 4 bases, with 11 bases between them. The CDR3 runs to 15 residues. The germline gives CDR1 SGHRS, CDR2 YFSETQ. The CDR3 DNA reads TGCGCCAGCAGCTTGGGCGTCGGAACTAATCAGCCCCAGCATTTT. It translates to CASSLGVGTNQPQHF.

The CDR3 region has the DNA TGTGCCAGCAGTACCAGCGGGGGGGTCCCTCACACGCAGTATTTT. Residues: CASSTSGGVPHTQYF. The gene calls are TRBV6-6 and TRBJ2-3; 10 bases map to TRBD2. CDR1 and CDR2 (germline): MNHNY, SVGAGI (reference sequence). CDR3 length: 15 residues. V lost 5 bases, J lost 9 bases, and 11 bases stayed unmatched.

V usage is TRBV4-1 and J usage is TRBJ2-5; 12 positions match TRBD2. J was trimmed by 4 bases and V by 6 bases; bases with no gene match: 3. This CDR3 is built from 14 residues. Germline loops: CDR1 MGHRA, CDR2 YSYEKL. The DNA of the CDR3 is TGCGCCAGCAGACTAGCGGGGGGCTCAGAGACCCAGTACTTC. It is translated as CASRLAGGSETQYF.

V is TRBV2 and J is TRBJ1-1; the match to TRBD1 covers 9 bases. CDR1 is SNHLY and CDR2 is FYNNEI in the germline V gene. The CDR3 covers 15 residues. Trimming took 2 bases from V and 1 from J; bases not matched to a gene: 2. Here the CDR3 reads CASSERGQGNTEAFF. The CDR3 bases are TGTGCCAGCAGTGAAAGGGGACAGGGGAACACTGAAGCTTTCTTT.

This sequence joins TRBV7-7 and TRBJ2-7, with 8 bases matching TRBD1. Germline V CDR1 and CDR2: SSHAT, FNYEAQ (reference sequence). The CDR3 loop spans 13 amino acids. Trimming removed 5 bases from V and 7 bases from J; junction bases left unmatched: 7. The CDR3 region is CASSGGQGEEQYF. CDR3 bases: TGTGCCAGCAGCGGAGGACAGGGTGAAGAGCAGTACTTC.

Only one count was recorded for this clone. The chain uses TRBV7-2 and TRBJ1-6, with D maybe TRBD1 (6 bases). Germline V gene data show CDR1 as SGHTA and CDR2 as FQGNSA. There are 16 residues in the CDR3. Trimming left V 5 bases short and J 7 bases short, with 18 bases between. The CDR3 DNA sequence: TGTGCCAGCAGCCGACGAGGCCCAGGGGCCAATTCACCCCTCCACTTT. Protein sequence: CASSRRGPGANSPLHF.

The CDR3 DNA sequence: TGCGCCAGCAGCGCCCCGGGACACCTGACGGAGCAGTACTTC. Encoded protein: CASSAPGHLTEQYF. The genes are TRBV5-1 and TRBJ2-7; the D gene is possibly TRBD1 (6 bases). The germline V gene encodes CDR1 SGHRS and CDR2 YFSETQ. CDR3 length equals 14 residues. V lost 4 bases and J 7 bases, leaving 18 bases between the germline ends.

The chain carries TRBV30 and TRBJ1-2; weak D call: TRBD1 (6 bases). V was trimmed by 1 base and J by 6 bases, leaving 15 bases between them. In germline, CDR1 is GTSNPN, CDR2 SVGIG (reference sequence). The CDR3 consists of 14 residues. DNA of the CDR3: TGTGCCTGGAGTGGGGGGCGCGGCCCCGATGGCTACACCTTC. Its translation: CAWSGGRGPDGYTF.

This clone was picked up a small number of times. This rearrangement joins TRBV7-9 to TRBJ2-7; D unclear. Germline lookup yields CDR1 SEHNR and CDR2 FQNEAQ (reference sequence). V was cut by 2 bases and J by 2 bases, with 16 bases left in between. The CDR3 is made up of 16 amino acids. The CDR3 DNA reads as TGTGCCAGCAGCTTACAAAGGGAAGTACCGCCCTACGAGCAGTACTTC. Residues: CASSLQREVPPYEQYF.

This clone was observed a few times. The chain carries TRBV4-1 and TRBJ2-5, with D perhaps matching TRBD2 (6 bases). V lost 0 bases and J lost 1, with 12 bases in between. This CDR3 region has 16 residues. CDR1 and CDR2 from the germline V gene are MGHRA and YSYEKL. The CDR3 DNA reads as TGCGCCAGCAGCCAAGAACGCGGGGTCCCCCAAGAGACCCAGTACTTC. Amino acid sequence: CASSQERGVPQETQYF.

The chain links TRBV5-1 to TRBJ2-5; D not resolved. This CDR3 contains 14 residues. With 0 bases removed from V and 1 base from J, the gap between germline ends came to 7 bases. CDR1 is SGHRS, CDR2 YFSETQ, per germline. Here the CDR3 reads CASSLGRSQETQYF. In DNA form, the CDR3 reads TGCGCCAGCAGCTTGGGCAGGTCCCAAGAGACCCAGTACTTC.

V is TRBV4-1 and J is TRBJ2-1, with TRBD2 identical over 11 bases. The CDR3 runs 18 residues. Germline V gene data show CDR1 as MGHRA and CDR2 as YSYEKL. Trimming cost V 4 bases and J 5 bases; bases outside gene matches: 13. In nucleotides, the CDR3 is TGCGCCAGCAGCCGATCCGGTGGGCTAGCGGGAGGTAACAATGAGCAGTTCTTC. It yields the protein CASSRSGGLAGGNNEQFF.

CDR3 sequence reads: CASSRTSGGAHEQFF. DNA of the CDR3: TGTGCCAGCAGTCGAACTAGCGGGGGGGCTCATGAGCAGTTCTTC. The chain recombines TRBV6-5 with TRBJ2-1; TRBD2 aligns across 13 bases. Losses at the gene ends were 5 bases for V and 8 bases for J; bases not matched to a gene: 6. The CDR3 spans 15 residues. The germline gives CDR1 MNHEY, CDR2 SVGAGI.

This chain connects TRBV5-1 to TRBJ2-2; D gene uncertain. Trimming took off 2 bases at V and 0 bases at J, with 8 bases between the two ends. Germline CDR1 is SGHRS and CDR2 is YFSETQ. The CDR3 covers 15 residues. In nucleotides, the CDR3 is TGCGCCAGCAGCTTCGAACGGCCGAACACCGGGGAGCTGTTTTTT. Protein: CASSFERPNTGELFF.

The J gene is TRBJ1-2, the V gene TRBV7-9; no clear D gene. Germline values: CDR1 SEHNR, CDR2 FQNEAQ (reference sequence). V was trimmed by 0 bases and J by 7 bases, leaving 12 bases between them. There are 14 residues in the CDR3. The CDR3: CASSLAEGLGGYTF. CDR3 in DNA: TGTGCCAGCAGCTTAGCTGAGGGCCTGGGTGGCTACACCTTC. Variable domain in full (rest from reference TRBV7-9 and TRBJ1-2): DTGVSQNPRHKITKRGQNVTFRCDPISEHNRLYWYRQTLGQGPEFLTYFQNEAQLEKSRLLSDRFSAERPKGSFSTLEIQRTEQGDSAMYLCASSLAEGLGGYTFGSGTRLTVV.

This clone has a single count. This sequence joins TRBV16 and TRBJ2-7; possibly TRBD2 for D (5 bases). The CDR3 contains 15 residues. Germline loops: CDR1 KGHSY, CDR2 FQNENV. With 0 bases removed from V and 5 bases from J, the gap between germline ends came to 14 bases. CDR3 DNA: TGTGCCAGCAGCCAATCACTCGGTCGAGGGAACGAGCAGTACTTC. It yields the protein CASSQSLGRGNEQYF.

This chain connects TRBV9 to TRBJ1-5; 7 nucleotides match TRBD1. Germline loops: CDR1 SGDLS, CDR2 YYNGEE. The CDR3 runs to 17 residues. V was clipped by 0 bases and J by 5 bases; unmatched bases: 11. The CDR3 DNA is TGTGCCAGCAGCGTAGGTCCAGGGACAGTTGGCGATCAGCCCCAGCATTTT. This codes for CASSVGPGTVGDQPQHF.

The gene calls are TRBV19 and TRBJ2-1, with D possibly matching TRBD2 (6 bases). The germline V gene encodes CDR1 LNHDA and CDR2 SQIVND (reference sequence). The CDR3 is made up of 16 amino acids. Trimming left V 0 bases short and J 4 bases short, with 13 bases between. The CDR3 nucleotides are TGTGCCAGTAGTATAGAGTTTCGCGGGGTTTACAATGAGCAGTTCTTC. The encoded protein is CASSIEFRGVYNEQFF.

The chain uses TRBV9 and TRBJ2-1, with 8 bases matching TRBD2. The CDR3 length is 15 residues. Per the germline V gene, CDR1 is SGDLS and CDR2 is YYNGEE. The ends lost 4 bases at V and 2 bases at J; junction bases unmatched: 5. CDR3 DNA sequence: TGTGCCAGCAGCACACGTAGCGGGGCCTACAATGAGCAGTTCTTC. Protein product: CASSTRSGAYNEQFF. Using reference TRBV9 and TRBJ2-1 for the parts outside the CDR3, the full variable domain is DSGVTQTPKHLITATGQRVTLRCSPRSGDLSVYWYQQSLDQGLQFLIQYYNGEERAKGNILERFSAQQFPDLHSELNLSSLELGDSALYFCASSTRSGAYNEQFFGPGTRLTVL.

The table lists this clone with a count of one. CDR3 loop: CASSNGPPPNYGYTF. For the CDR3, the DNA is TGTGCCAGCAGCAACGGGCCCCCGCCAAACTATGGCTACACCTTC. The chain uses TRBV5-6 and TRBJ1-2; D ambiguous. V was clipped by 4 bases and J by 2 bases, with 15 bases between them. The germline V gene encodes CDR1 SGHDT and CDR2 YYEEEE. The CDR3 runs to 15 residues. The variable domain in full, with the rest retrieved from reference TRBV5-6 and TRBJ1-2, is DAGVTQSPTHLIKTRGQQVTLRCSPKSGHDTVSWYQQALGQGPQFIFQYYEEEERQRGNFPDRFSGHQFPNYSSELNVNALLLGDSALYLCASSNGPPPNYGYTFGSGTRLTVV.